The rows below give T cell receptor beta chains drawn from one sample of a study of vaccination effects on CD4 cells after COVID-19. Here immunoSEQ multiplex PCR was the method, and the copy in TCRdb shows in-frame clones only, minus some. The table lists over 80,000 clones, over 70% of them singletons. The antigens of these receptors remain unknown. This specimen was CD4+ T cells from PBMCs cultured with HCoV-OC43 spike peptides, taken after COVID-19 vaccination. The receptor set was obtained from a human donor who received a COVID-19 vaccine. Each CDR3 is given with its conserved first and last residue. D genes are given only for firm matches. Some rows mark clone size as missing; the rest say once, few, many or name a class of expanded clone.

TGTGCCAGCAGTATATCAGGGTACGAAAAACTGTTTTTT CASSISGYEKLFF TRBJ1-4 NA NA TRBV6-5
TGTGCCAGCTCACGCGGAGGGGATGGCTACACCTTC CASSRGGDGYTF TRBJ1-2 NA NA TRBV18
TGTGCCAGCAGCCGCGTGCGGGGACCCAACTATGGCTACACCTTT CASSRVRGPNYGYTF TRBJ1-2 NA NA TRBV3-1/TRBV3-2
TGCGCCAGCAGCCAAGGCCCGAGCACAGATACGCAGTATTTT CASSQGPSTDTQYF TRBJ2-3 NA NA TRBV4-3
TGTGCCAGCAGCGTACCTGGGGAACATTTTAGCCGCACCGAGGAGCTGTTTTTT CASSVPGEHFSRTEELFF TRBJ2-2 once NA TRBV9
TGTGCCAGCAGCCAAAGGTGGCAGGGATCCGAAGCTTTCTTT CASSQRWQGSEAFF TRBJ1-1 NA NA TRBV3-1/TRBV3-2
TGTGCCAGCAGTTACCTTACCGGGTCAGGCACTGAAGCTTTCTTT CASSYLTGSGTEAFF TRBJ1-1 NA NA TRBV6-6
TGCGCCAGCAGCCCCTCAACCAGCGGGGGGGGGAATGAGCAGTTCTTC CASSPSTSGGGNEQFF TRBJ2-1 NA TRBD2 TRBV5-1
TGTGCCAGCAGCCCGGACCAAGCCGTAGGAGAGACCCAGTACTTC CASSPDQAVGETQYF TRBJ2-5 NA NA TRBV5-6
TGTGCCAGCAGCGGGTACAAGGACCTCAGGGGCGGCTACACCTTC CASSGYKDLRGGYTF TRBJ1-2 few NA TRBV7-6
TGTGCCACCGGTTTTGACAGGGGGAATTCACCCCTCCACTTT CATGFDRGNSPLHF TRBJ1-6 NA TRBD1 TRBV6-5
TGTGCCAGCAGCCCCACCGTCAGCACAGATACGCAGTATTTT CASSPTVSTDTQYF TRBJ2-3 NA NA TRBV9
TGTGCCAGCAGTTTTAGCGGGACGCAGTATTTT CASSFSGTQYF TRBJ2-3 once TRBD2 TRBV6-2/TRBV6-3
TGTGCCAGCAGCTCTACCCGGGACGGGATCGGGAGACCCCTCCACTTT CASSSTRDGIGRPLHF TRBJ1-6 NA NA TRBV5-5
TGTGCCAGCAGTGCGGCGGGGGACACAGATACGCAGTATTTT CASSAAGDTDTQYF TRBJ2-3 few TRBD2 TRBV6-4
TGTGCCAGCAGCCATCGTCCTGGGGCTAATGAAAAACTGTTTTTT CASSHRPGANEKLFF TRBJ1-4 NA NA TRBV14
TGTGCCAGCAGCTCCGGACCAAATTCACCCCTCCACTTT CASSSGPNSPLHF TRBJ1-6 NA NA TRBV2
TGCAGCGTCCTCGGGGGGGCCGAGACCCAGTACTTC CSVLGGAETQYF TRBJ2-5 NA TRBD2 TRBV29-1
TGTGCCAGCAGTTTAGGCGGTTCACCCCTCCACTTT CASSLGGSPLHF TRBJ1-6 NA NA TRBV28
TGTGCCAGCAGTGAGGGGACAGGCCATCAGCCCCAGCATTTT CASSEGTGHQPQHF TRBJ1-5 NA TRBD1 TRBV2
TGCGCCAGCAGCTTGGCCCCTAGCGGGGGGGGTTACAATGAGCAGTTCTTC CASSLAPSGGGYNEQFF TRBJ2-1 NA TRBD2 TRBV5-1
TGTGCCAGCAGTGACAGAACCCCGGGACCCGAGGCGTGGGAGACCCAGTACTTC CASSDRTPGPEAWETQYF TRBJ2-5 NA NA TRBV25-1
TGTGCCAGCAGCACGACAGGGAGCAATCAGCCCCAGCATTTT CASSTTGSNQPQHF TRBJ1-5 NA TRBD1 TRBV9
TGTGCCAGCAGCCTGGACAGGATAGGCAATCAGCCCCAGCATTTT CASSLDRIGNQPQHF TRBJ1-5 NA TRBD1 TRBV6-2/TRBV6-3
TGTGCCAGCAGCGCAACAGGGGGCTCTGGGGCCAACGTCCTGACTTTC CASSATGGSGANVLTF TRBJ2-6 NA TRBD1 TRBV9
TGTGCCAGCAGCCAAGGGGGGACAGGGAGGAGTCAGCCCCAGCATTTT CASSQGGTGRSQPQHF TRBJ1-5 NA TRBD1 TRBV3-1/TRBV3-2
TGCGCCAGCTCGACAGGATATAATTCACCCCTCCACTTT CASSTGYNSPLHF TRBJ1-6 NA NA TRBV5-1
TGTGCCAGCAGCCAACAGGGGGCGGCGAACACTGAAGCTTTCTTT CASSQQGAANTEAFF TRBJ1-1 NA TRBD1 TRBV11-2
TGTGCCAGTACCCCCCGGGGACCCTCACGTAATAGCAATCAGCCCCAGCATTTT CASTPRGPSRNSNQPQHF TRBJ1-5 NA NA TRBV19
TGTGCCAGCAGCTATGACAGGGGGAAGAACACTGAAGCTTTCTTT CASSYDRGKNTEAFF TRBJ1-1 NA TRBD1 TRBV6-5
TGTGCCAGCAGTCGGGTACTAATGGATGGCTACACCTTC CASSRVLMDGYTF TRBJ1-2 NA NA TRBV6-5
TGCGCCAGCAGCCAGGACTTAGGGACGGCCAGCAATCAGCCCCAGCATTTT CASSQDLGTASNQPQHF TRBJ1-5 NA NA TRBV4-1
TGTGCCAGCAGCTTGGACCCCGAAGAGACCCAGTACTTC CASSLDPEETQYF TRBJ2-5 NA NA TRBV7-2
TGCAGCGCGACCCGGGGAACCGGGGAGCTGTTTTTT CSATRGTGELFF TRBJ2-2 NA NA TRBV29-1
TGCGCCAGCAGCCGGGGGACAGGGGGAGGTCTGGGTGGCTACACCTTC CASSRGTGGGLGGYTF TRBJ1-2 NA TRBD1 TRBV4-1
TGCAGCGTTGAGGAGCAAACAGATACGCAGTATTTT CSVEEQTDTQYF TRBJ2-3 NA NA TRBV29-1
TGCGCCAGCAGCCTAGAGCGGACAGAAAGGGCCCAGTACTTC CASSLERTERAQYF TRBJ2-5 NA NA TRBV4-3
TGTGCCACCAGTGATGTAGGAGGGGCTAACACCGGGGAGCTGTTTTTT CATSDVGGANTGELFF TRBJ2-2 few NA TRBV24-1
TGCAGCGTTCCGCGGGGAGAGACCCAGTACTTC CSVPRGETQYF TRBJ2-5 NA NA TRBV29-1
TGTGCCAGCAGGCGGGACCCCGAGGGTGGCTACACCTTC CASRRDPEGGYTF TRBJ1-2 NA NA TRBV28
TGTGCCAGCAGTTCCGGTAGTTCCAGGGATGGCTACACCTTC CASSSGSSRDGYTF TRBJ1-2 NA NA TRBV11-2
TGTGCCAGCAGTGGTTTGACAGGCGTCAAGGATGGCTACACCTTC CASSGLTGVKDGYTF TRBJ1-2 NA NA TRBV25-1